This T cell receptor beta chain appears in the sequencing data of a study of PD-L1 blockade in urothelial cancer. The CDR3 contains 13 residues. The V segment lost 8 bases and the J segment 4 bases; nucleotides outside the gene matches: 8. CDR1 is MDHEN, CDR2 SYDVKM, per germline. Locally advanced or metastatic urothelial carcinoma affected the patients. Sequencing was performed with immunoSEQ multiplex PCR; in TCRdb, only in-frame clones are kept and a portion is missing. The repertoire consists of tens of thousands of clones, with 70% to 90% occurring once and the leading ten covering 6% to 9%. The chain has TRBV28 and TRBJ2-7, with TRBD2 matching 7 bases. The material was PBMCs, obtained around atezolizumab (anti-PD-L1) treatment. The receptor's source is a man aged 55-75 years with urothelial cancer. As DNA, the CDR3 is TGTGCCAGCCTCCGCGGGGGTGATTACGAGCAGTACTTC. It translates to CASLRGGDYEQYF.